This T cell receptor beta chain emerged from a study of cytomegalovirus exposure and HLA in healthy donors. Here immunoSEQ multiplex PCR was the method, and the copy in TCRdb shows in-frame clones only, minus some. The data show 50,000 or so clones, about 91% seen once. Among the 100 to 150 subjects of the validation cohort, separate from the roughly 670-subject first cohort, were the donors. A note on this clone: Its specificity is unknown.

Germline loops: CDR1 MGHRA, CDR2 YSYEKL. Trimming shortened V by 0 bases and J by 2 bases, and 14 bases separated the two germline ends. The CDR3 loop spans 17 amino acids. Study findings and constraints: The study labeled more than 150 TCR beta chains cytomegalovirus-associated. A few CMV-associated chains were confirmed in vitro to be specific for CMV antigens. Both high specificity and high sensitivity reportedly marked the classifier's diagnosis of cytomegalovirus status.

This sequence joins TRBV4-1 and TRBJ2-1; weak D call: TRBD1 (5 bases). The source of this sequence is a woman in her thirties in good health and CMV-seronegative. Sample: PBMCs. CDR3 nucleotides: TGCGCCAGCAGCCAAGATCTTGGGGCTTACCCCTACAATGAGCAGTTCTTC. Its protein is CASSQDLGAYPYNEQFF.